Given below is one T cell receptor beta chain in context. This entry is derived from a study of blood T cell repertoires in COVID-19. Study-wide context: Donors in the United States, Italy and Spain gave samples during acute or convalescent COVID-19.

Participant-given clinical history determined each cohort assignment. The CDR3 spans 15 residues. Per the germline V gene, CDR1 is GTSNPN and CDR2 is SVGIG (reference sequence). V lost 5 bases and J lost 4; bases outside the gene matches: 11. In the authors' methods: Amplification of reference gene primers was used by the study to estimate nucleated cell counts. TCRdb keeps only in-frame clones here, not all; method: immunoSEQ multiplex PCR. V and J calls and clone size are copied from that table; D and trimming were computed from the DNA. Here the sample spans hundreds of thousands of clones, more than 75% being singletons.

Specimen: PBMCs or T cells enriched from blood (not recorded which). The TCR sequence derives from a man between 25 and 39 years old with acute COVID-19. V and J are TRBV30 and TRBJ2-1; the match to TRBD2 covers 7 bases. The CDR3, as DNA: TGTGCCTGGGCTTGGGCTAGCGGTATGTACAATGAGCAGTTCTTC. Protein: CAWAWASGMYNEQFF.